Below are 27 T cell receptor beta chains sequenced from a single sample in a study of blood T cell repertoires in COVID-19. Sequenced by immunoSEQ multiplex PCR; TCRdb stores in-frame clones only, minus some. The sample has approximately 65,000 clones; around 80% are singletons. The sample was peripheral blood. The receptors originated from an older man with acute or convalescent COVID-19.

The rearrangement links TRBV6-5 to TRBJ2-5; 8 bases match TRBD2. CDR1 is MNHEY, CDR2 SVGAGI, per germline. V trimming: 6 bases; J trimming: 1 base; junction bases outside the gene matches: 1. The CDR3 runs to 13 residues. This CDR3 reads CASSGLAQETQYF. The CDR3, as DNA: TGTGCCAGCAGCGGACTAGCCCAAGAGACCCAGTACTTC.

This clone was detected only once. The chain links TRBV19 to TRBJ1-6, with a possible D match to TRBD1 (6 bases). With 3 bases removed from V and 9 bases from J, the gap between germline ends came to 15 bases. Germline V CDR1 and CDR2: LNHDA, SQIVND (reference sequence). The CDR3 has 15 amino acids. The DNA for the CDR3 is TGTGCCAGTAGTATTCTTCAGGGGTTAATTTCACCCCTCCACTTT. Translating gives CASSILQGLISPLHF.

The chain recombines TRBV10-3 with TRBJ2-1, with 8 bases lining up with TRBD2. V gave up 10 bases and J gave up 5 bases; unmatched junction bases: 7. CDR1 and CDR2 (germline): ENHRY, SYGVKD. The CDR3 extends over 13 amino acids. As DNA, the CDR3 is TGTGCCACAGCGGGAGTTGAGAACAATGAGCAGTTCTTC. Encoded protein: CATAGVENNEQFF.

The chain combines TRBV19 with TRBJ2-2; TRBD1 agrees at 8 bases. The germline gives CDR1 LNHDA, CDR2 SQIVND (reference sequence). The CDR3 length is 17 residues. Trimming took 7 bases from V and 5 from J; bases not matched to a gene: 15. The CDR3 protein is CASTKRGGQGITGELFF. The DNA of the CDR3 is TGTGCCAGTACTAAAAGGGGAGGACAGGGTATAACCGGGGAGCTGTTTTTT.

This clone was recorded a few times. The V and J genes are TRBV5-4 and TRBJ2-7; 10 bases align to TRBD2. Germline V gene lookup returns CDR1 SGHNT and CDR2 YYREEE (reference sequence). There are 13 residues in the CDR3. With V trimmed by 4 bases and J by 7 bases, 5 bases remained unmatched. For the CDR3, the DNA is TGTGCCAGCAGCCGTGAACTAGCGGGAGAGCAGTACTTC. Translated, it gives CASSRELAGEQYF.

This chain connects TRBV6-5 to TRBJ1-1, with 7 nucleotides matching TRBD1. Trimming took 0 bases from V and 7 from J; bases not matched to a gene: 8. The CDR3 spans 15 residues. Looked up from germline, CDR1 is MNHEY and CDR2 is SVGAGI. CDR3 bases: TGTGCCAGCAGTTACTCCCGGGACAGAGAGGGTGAAGCTTTCTTT. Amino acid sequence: CASSYSRDREGEAFF.

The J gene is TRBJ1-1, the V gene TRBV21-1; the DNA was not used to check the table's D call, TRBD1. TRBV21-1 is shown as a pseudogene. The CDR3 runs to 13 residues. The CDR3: CASSADRGTEAFF. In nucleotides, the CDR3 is TGTGCCAGCAGTGCGGACAGGGGCACTGAAGCTTTCTTT.

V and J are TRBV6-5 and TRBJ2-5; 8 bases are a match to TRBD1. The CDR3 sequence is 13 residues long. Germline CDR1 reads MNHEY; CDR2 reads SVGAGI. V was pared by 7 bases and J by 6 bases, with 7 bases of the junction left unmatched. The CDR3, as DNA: TGTGCCAGCACCCGAGGACAGGGTCAGACCCAGTACTTC. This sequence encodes CASTRGQGQTQYF.

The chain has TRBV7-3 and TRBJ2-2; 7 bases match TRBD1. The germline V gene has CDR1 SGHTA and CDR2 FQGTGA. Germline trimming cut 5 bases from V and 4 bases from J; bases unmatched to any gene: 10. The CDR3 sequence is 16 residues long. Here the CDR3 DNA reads TGTGCCAGCAGCCCCCAACAGGGGTTGAGCACCGGGGAGCTGTTTTTT. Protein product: CASSPQQGLSTGELFF.

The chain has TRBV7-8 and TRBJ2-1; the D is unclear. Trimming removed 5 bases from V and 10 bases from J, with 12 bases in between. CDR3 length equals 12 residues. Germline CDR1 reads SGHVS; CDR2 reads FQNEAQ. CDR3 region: CASSRRQQEQFF. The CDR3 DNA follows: TGTGCCAGCAGCCGCCGCCAACAAGAGCAGTTCTTC.

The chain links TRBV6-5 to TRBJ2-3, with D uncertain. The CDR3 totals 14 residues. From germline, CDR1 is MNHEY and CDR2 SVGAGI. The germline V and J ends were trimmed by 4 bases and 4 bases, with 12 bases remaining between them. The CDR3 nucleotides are TGTGCCAGCAGTTTGAGCCGGTTTGCAGATACGCAGTATTTT. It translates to CASSLSRFADTQYF.

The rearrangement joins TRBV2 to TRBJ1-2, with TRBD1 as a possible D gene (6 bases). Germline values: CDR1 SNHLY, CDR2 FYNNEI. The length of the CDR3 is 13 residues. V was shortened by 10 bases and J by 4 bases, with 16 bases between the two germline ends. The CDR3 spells CATQGRGSYGYTF. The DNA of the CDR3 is TGTGCCACCCAGGGGCGGGGGAGCTATGGCTACACCTTC.

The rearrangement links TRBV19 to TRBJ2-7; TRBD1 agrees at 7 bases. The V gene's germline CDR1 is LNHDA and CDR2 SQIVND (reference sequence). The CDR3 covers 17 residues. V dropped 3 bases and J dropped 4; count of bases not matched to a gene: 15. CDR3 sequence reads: CASSIAWGQRREYEQYF. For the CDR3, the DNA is TGTGCCAGTAGTATCGCCTGGGGACAGCGGAGAGAATACGAGCAGTACTTC.

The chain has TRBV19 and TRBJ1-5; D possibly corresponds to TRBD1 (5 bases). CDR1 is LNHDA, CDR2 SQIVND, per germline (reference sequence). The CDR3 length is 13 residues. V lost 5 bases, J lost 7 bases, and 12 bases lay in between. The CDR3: CASSPGKKQPQHF. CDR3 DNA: TGTGCCAGTAGTCCAGGGAAGAAACAGCCCCAGCATTTT.

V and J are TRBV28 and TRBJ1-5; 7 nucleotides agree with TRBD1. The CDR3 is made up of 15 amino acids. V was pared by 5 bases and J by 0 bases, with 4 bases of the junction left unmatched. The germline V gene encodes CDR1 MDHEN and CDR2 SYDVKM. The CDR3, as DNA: TGTGCCAGCAGTGGGCAGGGGGGTAGCAATCAGCCCCAGCATTTT. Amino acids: CASSGQGGSNQPQHF.

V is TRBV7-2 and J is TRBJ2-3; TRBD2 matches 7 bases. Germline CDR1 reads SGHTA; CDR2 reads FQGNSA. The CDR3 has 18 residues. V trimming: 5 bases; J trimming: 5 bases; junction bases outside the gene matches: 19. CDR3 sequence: CASSPHGVAGFEVDTQYF. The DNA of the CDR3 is TGTGCCAGCAGCCCGCACGGGGTAGCGGGTTTCGAGGTAGATACGCAGTATTTT.

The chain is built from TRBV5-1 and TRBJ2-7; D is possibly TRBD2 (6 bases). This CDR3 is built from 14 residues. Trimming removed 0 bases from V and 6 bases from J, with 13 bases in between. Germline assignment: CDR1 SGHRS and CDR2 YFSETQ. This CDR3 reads CASSLGRERGEQYF. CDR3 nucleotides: TGCGCCAGCAGCTTGGGGAGGGAGAGAGGCGAGCAGTACTTC.

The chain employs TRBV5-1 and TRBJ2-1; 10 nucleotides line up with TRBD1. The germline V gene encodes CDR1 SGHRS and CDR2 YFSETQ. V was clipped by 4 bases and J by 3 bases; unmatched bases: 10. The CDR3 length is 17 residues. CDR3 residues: CASSGRQGATLYNEQFF. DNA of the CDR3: TGCGCCAGCAGCGGAAGACAGGGGGCTACCCTCTACAATGAGCAGTTCTTC.

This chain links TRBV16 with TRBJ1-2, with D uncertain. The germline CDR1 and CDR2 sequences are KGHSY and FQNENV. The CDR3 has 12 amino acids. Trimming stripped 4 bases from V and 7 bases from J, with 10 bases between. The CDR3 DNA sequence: TGTGCCAGCAGCCCCGTGTTAGCTGGCTACACCTTC. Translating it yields CASSPVLAGYTF.

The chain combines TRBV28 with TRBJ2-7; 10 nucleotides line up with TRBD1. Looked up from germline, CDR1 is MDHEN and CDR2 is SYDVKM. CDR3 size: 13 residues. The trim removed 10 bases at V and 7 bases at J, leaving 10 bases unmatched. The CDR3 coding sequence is TGTGCCAACGCCCGGGACAGGGGTGGTGAGCAGTACTTC. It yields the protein CANARDRGGEQYF.

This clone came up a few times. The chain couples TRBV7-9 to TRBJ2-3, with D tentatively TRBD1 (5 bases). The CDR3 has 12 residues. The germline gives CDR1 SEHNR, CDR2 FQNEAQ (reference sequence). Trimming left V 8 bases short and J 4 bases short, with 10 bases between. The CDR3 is CASFDSSDTQYF. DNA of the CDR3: TGTGCCAGCTTCGACAGCTCAGATACGCAGTATTTT. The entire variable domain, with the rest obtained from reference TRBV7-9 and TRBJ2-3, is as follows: DTGVSQNPRHKITKRGQNVTFRCDPISEHNRLYWYRQTLGQGPEFLTYFQNEAQLEKSRLLSDRFSAERPKGSFSTLEIQRTEQGDSAMYLCASFDSSDTQYFGPGTRLTVL.

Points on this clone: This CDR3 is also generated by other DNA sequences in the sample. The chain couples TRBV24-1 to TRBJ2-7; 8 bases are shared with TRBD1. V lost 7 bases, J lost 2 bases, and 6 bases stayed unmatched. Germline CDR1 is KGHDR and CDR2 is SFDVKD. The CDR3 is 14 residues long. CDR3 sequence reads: CATRKGQGTYEQYF. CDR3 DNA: TGTGCCACCAGAAAAGGACAGGGAACCTACGAGCAGTACTTC.

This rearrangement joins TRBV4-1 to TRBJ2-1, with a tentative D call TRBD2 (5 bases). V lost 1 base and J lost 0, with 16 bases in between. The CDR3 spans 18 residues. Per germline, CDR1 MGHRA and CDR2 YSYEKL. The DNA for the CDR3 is TGCGCCAGCAGCCAAGCTGATTTCTTAGGGAGCTCCTACAATGAGCAGTTCTTC. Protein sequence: CASSQADFLGSSYNEQFF.

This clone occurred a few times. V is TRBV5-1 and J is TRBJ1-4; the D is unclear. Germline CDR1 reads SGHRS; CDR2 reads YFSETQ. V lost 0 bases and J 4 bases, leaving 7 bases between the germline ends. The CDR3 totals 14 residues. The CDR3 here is CASSLAPNNEKLFF. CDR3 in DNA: TGCGCCAGCAGCTTGGCACCTAATAATGAAAAACTGTTTTTT. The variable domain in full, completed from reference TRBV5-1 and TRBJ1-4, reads KAGVTQTPRYLIKTRGQQVTLSCSPISGHRSVSWYQQTPGQGLQFLFEYFSETQRNKGNFPGRFSGRQFSNSRSEMNVSTLELGDSALYLCASSLAPNNEKLFFGSGTQLSVL.

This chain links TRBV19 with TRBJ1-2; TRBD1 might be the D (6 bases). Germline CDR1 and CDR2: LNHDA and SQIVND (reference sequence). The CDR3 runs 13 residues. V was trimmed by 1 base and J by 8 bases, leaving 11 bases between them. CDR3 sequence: CASSIVGGAGYTF. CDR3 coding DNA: TGTGCCAGTAGTATAGTAGGGGGAGCCGGCTACACCTTC.

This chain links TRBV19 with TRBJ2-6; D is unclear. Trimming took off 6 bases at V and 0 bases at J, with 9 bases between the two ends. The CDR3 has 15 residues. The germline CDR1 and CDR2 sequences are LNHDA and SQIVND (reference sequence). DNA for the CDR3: TGTGCCAGTAGCGACGGGTCCTCTGGGGCCAACGTCCTGACTTTC. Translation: CASSDGSSGANVLTF.

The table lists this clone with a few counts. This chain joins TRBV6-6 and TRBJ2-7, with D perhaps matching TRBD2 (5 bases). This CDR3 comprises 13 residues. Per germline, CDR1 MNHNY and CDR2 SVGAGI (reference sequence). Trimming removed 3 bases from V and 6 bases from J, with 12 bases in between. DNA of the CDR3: TGTGCCAGCAGTTATAGAGAGAGCGGCGAGCAGTACTTC. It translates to CASSYRESGEQYF.